This is a list of T cell receptor beta chains from one sample in a study of a mutant IDH1 vaccine in newly diagnosed glioma. These receptors have no known antigen. TCRdb's copy holds only in-frame clones and misses some; the assay was immunoSEQ multiplex PCR. This sample has over 45,000 clones, with around 84% found just once. The starting material was PBMCs, obtained from a glioma patient whose treatment included an IDH1 peptide vaccine. The origin of the receptors is a woman aged 45-60 years with glioma. Both conserved end residues are part of each CDR3. A D gene is named only where the DNA matches it firmly. The size field is filled for only some rows; it gives once, few, many or a size class.

clone size	V gene	D gene	J gene	CDR3 protein	CDR3 DNA
-	TRBV9	TRBD1	TRBJ2-7	CASSVDTGAYEQYF	TGTGCCAGCAGCGTAGATACAGGGGCCTACGAGCAGTACTTC
-	TRBV10-2	-	TRBJ2-5	CASSERSPSWGQETQYF	TGCGCCAGCAGCGAGCGGTCACCATCCTGGGGCCAAGAGACCCAGTACTTC
-	TRBV2	TRBD2	TRBJ2-1	CASSEARGGANEQFF	TGTGCCAGCAGTGAAGCGCGCGGGGGGGCGAATGAGCAGTTCTTC
once	TRBV4-1	-	TRBJ2-5	CASSLGPGGTQYF	TGCGCCAGCAGCCTGGGGCCCGGGGGGACCCAGTACTTC
-	TRBV18	-	TRBJ1-1	CASSPDSLPYEAFF	TGTGCCAGCTCACCGGACAGTCTTCCCTATGAAGCTTTCTTT
-	TRBV6-4	-	TRBJ2-3	CASSDEGSGTDTQYF	TGTGCCAGCAGTGACGAAGGGAGCGGCACAGATACGCAGTATTTT
-	TRBV7-2	-	TRBJ1-3	CASSLVGGKGRNTIYF	TGTGCCAGCAGCTTAGTCGGGGGGAAGGGAAGAAACACCATATATTTT
-	TRBV11-2	-	TRBJ1-2	CASSSSRVSGYTF	TGTGCCAGCAGCTCCTCCAGGGTTTCTGGCTACACCTTC
-	TRBV5-1	-	TRBJ1-1	CASSFMRGVGNTEAFF	TGCGCCAGCAGCTTTATGAGGGGAGTTGGGAACACTGAAGCTTTCTTT
-	TRBV10-3	TRBD1	TRBJ1-1	CAIRPAGQGATEAFF	TGTGCCATCAGACCCGCGGGACAGGGGGCCACTGAAGCTTTCTTT
-	TRBV9	TRBD2	TRBJ2-7	CASSAGGLNHEQYF	TGTGCCAGCAGCGCGGGGGGGCTTAATCACGAGCAGTACTTC
-	TRBV4-3	TRBD2	TRBJ2-3	CASSQEKTSGNTDTQYF	TGCGCCAGCAGCCAAGAAAAGACTAGCGGGAACACAGATACGCAGTATTTT
-	TRBV2	-	TRBJ1-6	CASTIGGPLHF	TGTGCCAGCACCATAGGGGGGCCACTCCACTTT
few	TRBV9	TRBD1	TRBJ2-7	CASSPGQGYEQYF	TGTGCCAGCAGCCCAGGACAGGGCTACGAGCAGTACTTC
-	TRBV5-1	-	TRBJ1-6	CASRSGARSSYNSPLHF	TGCGCCAGCAGATCAGGGGCGCGAAGCTCCTATAATTCACCCCTCCACTTT
-	TRBV19	TRBD1	TRBJ1-1	CASSTEGITGDAEAFF	TGTGCCAGTAGTACAGAGGGTATTACAGGGGACGCTGAAGCTTTCTTT
-	TRBV27	-	TRBJ1-3	CASSLTGFSGNTIYF	TGTGCCAGCAGTTTAACAGGGTTCTCTGGAAACACCATATATTTT
-	TRBV6-1	-	TRBJ1-2	CASILGRGAYGYTF	TGTGCCAGCATACTAGGGAGGGGCGCGTATGGCTACACCTTC